Below, 7 T cell receptor beta chains from the same sample are listed, as sequenced in a study of T cells after yellow fever vaccination. TCRdb re-analysed the 5' RACE reads in MiXCR, keeping a single row per CDR3 protein. The repertoire includes more than 25,000 distinct CDR3 sequences, 4% to 5.5% of them detected once, and roughly two fifths sits in the top ten. This specimen consisted of PBMCs, either bulk or a sorted T-cell subset (CD4+, CD8+, memory, or dextramer-sorted; not recorded which), obtained on the day of the yellow fever booster vaccination. The receptors come from a man between 18 and 29 years old who received the YFV17D yellow fever vaccine.

This clonotype was counted ten times or more. This sequence joins TRBV5-1 and TRBJ2-7; tentatively, D is TRBD1 (5 bases). CDR1 is SGHRS and CDR2 is YFSETQ in the germline V gene. V lost 7 bases to trimming and J lost 4 bases, with 9 bases between them. This CDR3 has 11 residues. The CDR3 sequence: CASRRAYEQYF. In nucleotides, the CDR3 is TGCGCCAGCCGCAGGGCGTACGAGCAGTACTTC.

This clonotype was detected many times. The V and J genes are TRBV7-9 and TRBJ2-7; 11 nucleotides align to TRBD2. CDR3 size: 13 residues. From germline, CDR1 is SEHNR and CDR2 FQNEAQ (reference sequence). The ends lost 1 base at V and 13 bases at J; junction bases unmatched: 6. This CDR3 reads CASSLGQGLAAYF. Here the CDR3 DNA reads TGTGCCAGCAGCTTAGGACAGGGACTAGCGGCTTACTTC.

Only a few counts were recorded for this clonotype. The chain couples TRBV5-4 to TRBJ2-2; TRBD1 matches 8 bases. The CDR3 runs to 15 residues. Germline values: CDR1 SGHNT, CDR2 YYREEE (reference sequence). Unmatched junction bases numbered 2, after V lost 3 bases and J lost 1 base. The CDR3, as DNA: TGTGCCAGCAGCTCAGGGACAGGGAACACCGGGGAGCTGTTTTTT. The encoded protein is CASSSGTGNTGELFF.

This clonotype was detected ten times or more. This rearrangement joins TRBV7-9 to TRBJ1-1, with D tentatively TRBD1 (5 bases). The CDR3 has 14 residues. Germline lookup yields CDR1 SEHNR and CDR2 FQNEAQ (reference sequence). V was trimmed by 7 bases and J by 0 bases, leaving 12 bases between them. The CDR3 nucleotides are TGTGCCAGCACCCCAGGGCGTATGAACACTGAAGCTTTCTTT. This encodes CASTPGRMNTEAFF. The full variable domain, rest sourced from reference TRBV7-9 and TRBJ1-1, is DTGVSQNPRHKITKRGQNVTFRCDPISEHNRLYWYRQTLGQGPEFLTYFQNEAQLEKSRLLSDRFSAERPKGSFSTLEIQRTEQGDSAMYLCASTPGRMNTEAFFGQGTRLTVV.

This clonotype has at least ten counts. V gene TRBV10-2 combines with J gene TRBJ2-4; 11 bases are shared with TRBD1. The CDR3 consists of 17 residues. CDR1 and CDR2 (germline): WSHSY, SAAADI. V shed 8 bases, J shed 2 bases, and the junction held 11 bases outside the gene matches. The CDR3 sequence is CASGGQGVFGTKNIQYF. CDR3 DNA: TGCGCCAGCGGGGGACAGGGGGTTTTTGGAACCAAAAACATTCAGTACTTC.

This clonotype has ten or more counts. The V gene is TRBV7-3, the J gene TRBJ2-1, with TRBD2 identical over 8 bases. Trimming removed 2 bases from V and 12 bases from J; junction bases left unmatched: 6. Per germline, CDR1 SGHTA and CDR2 FQGTGA. The CDR3 runs 13 residues. In nucleotides, the CDR3 is TGTGCCAGCAGCTTACCTACGGGGGGGCCGCAGTTCTTC. This translates into CASSLPTGGPQFF.

This clonotype has just a few counts. The V gene is TRBV12-3 or TRBV12-4, the J gene TRBJ1-2; D gene unclear. CDR3 length: 13 amino acids. Trimming shortened V by 4 bases and J by 4 bases, and 10 bases separated the two germline ends. The CDR3 nucleotides are TGTGCCAGCAGTTACGGGGAGGCCTATGGCTACACCTTC. Translated, it gives CASSYGEAYGYTF.